The sequence of this TCR beta chain was determined in a study of T cell repertoires in cytomegalovirus infection (dated 2019 in TCRdb). For the study in its entirety: Alongside well-studied HLA-B-restricted epitopes, the peptide stimulations were aimed at recently identified HLA-C-restricted CMV epitopes, whose presentation resists viral immunomodulation. Donor HLA type was relevant to the analysis, because carriage of CMV infection together with the matching HLA type was indicated by public TCR beta signatures. Study-level results and caveats: The ex vivo response was dominated by HLA-C-restricted CMV-specific TCR beta clonotypes, which also provided the single most frequent clonotype in two of eight donors. Carriers of CMV infection plus the relevant HLA type were discriminated by the cumulative frequency of public TCR beta family members in the study cohort and in an independent approximately 360-donor cohort.

Sequenced on an Illumina HiSeq 1500. The raw public data were reprocessed by TCRdb itself: fastp quality trimming at Q25, MiXCR clonotype calling, in-frame beta chains only. Each CDR3 protein gets just one entry, which takes the most common genes and DNA from the rows behind it. For this sample there are hundreds of thousands of distinct CDR3 sequences; around a third appear just once. The top ten hold around a sixth of the sample. Points on this clonotype: Its specific antigen is unknown. Base qualities are not provided; no much larger clone lies one nucleotide away.

From its cysteine to its phenylalanine, the CDR3 spans 15 amino acids. Only the CDR3 portion is preserved as DNA: 45 bases, with reading frame beginning at the first base. V has 8 bases trimmed and J has 3 bases trimmed; junction bases matching no gene number 11. The treatment or condition tag for this specimen amounts to: in vitro stimulation with specific CMV peptide epitopes to enrich CMV-specific T cells. The sample was cultured PBMCs, taken from culture after CMV antigen stimulation. Rearrangement joined TRBV5-3 to TRBJ2-3, with 8 bases aligning to TRBD2. TRBV5-3 is assigned to the ORF class and has an uncertain function. The source of this sequence is a human donor in good health (CMV status not recorded). Some clones in this sample may be carry-over from other donors' samples. The CDR3 has the sequence CASTLSGRGTDTQYF. The sequence in DNA is TGTGCCAGCACCCTAAGCGGGAGAGGGACAGATACGCAGTATTTT.